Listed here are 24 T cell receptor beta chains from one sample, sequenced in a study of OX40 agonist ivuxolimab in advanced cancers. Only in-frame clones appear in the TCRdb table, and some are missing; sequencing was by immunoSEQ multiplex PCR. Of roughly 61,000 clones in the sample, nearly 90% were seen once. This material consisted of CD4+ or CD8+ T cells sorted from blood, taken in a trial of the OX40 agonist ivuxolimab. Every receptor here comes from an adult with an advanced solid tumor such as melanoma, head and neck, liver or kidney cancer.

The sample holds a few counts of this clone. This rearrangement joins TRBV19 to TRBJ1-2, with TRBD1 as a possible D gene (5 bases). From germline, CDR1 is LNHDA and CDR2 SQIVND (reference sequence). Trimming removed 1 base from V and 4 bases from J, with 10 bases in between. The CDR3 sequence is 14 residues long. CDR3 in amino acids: CASSIGRQPYGYTF. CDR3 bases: TGTGCCAGTAGTATAGGGCGACAGCCCTATGGCTACACCTTC.

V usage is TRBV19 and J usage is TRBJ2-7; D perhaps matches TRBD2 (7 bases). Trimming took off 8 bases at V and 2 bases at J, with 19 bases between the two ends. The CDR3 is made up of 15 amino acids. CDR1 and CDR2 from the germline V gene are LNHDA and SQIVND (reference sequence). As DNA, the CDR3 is TGTGCCAGTCCCAGGTGGGGGGGGGCCGCCTACGAGCAGTACTTC. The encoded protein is CASPRWGGAAYEQYF.

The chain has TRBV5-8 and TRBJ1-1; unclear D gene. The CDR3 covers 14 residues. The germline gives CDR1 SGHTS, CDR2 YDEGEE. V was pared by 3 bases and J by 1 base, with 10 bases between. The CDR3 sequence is CASSYRFKNTEAFF. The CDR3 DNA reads TGTGCCAGCAGCTATCGATTTAAGAACACTGAAGCTTTCTTT.

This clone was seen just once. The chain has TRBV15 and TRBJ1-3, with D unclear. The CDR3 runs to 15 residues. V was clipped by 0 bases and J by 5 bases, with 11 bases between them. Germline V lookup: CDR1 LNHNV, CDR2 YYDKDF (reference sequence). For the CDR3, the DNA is TGTGCCACCAGCAGAGATAAAGTCGACAGAAACACCATATATTTT. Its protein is CATSRDKVDRNTIYF. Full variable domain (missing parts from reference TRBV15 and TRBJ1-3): DAMVIQNPRYQVTQFGKPVTLSCSQTLNHNVMYWYQQKSSQAPKLLFHYYDKDFNNEADTPDNFQSRRPNTSFCFLDIRSPGLGDTAMYLCATSRDKVDRNTIYFGEGSWLTVV.

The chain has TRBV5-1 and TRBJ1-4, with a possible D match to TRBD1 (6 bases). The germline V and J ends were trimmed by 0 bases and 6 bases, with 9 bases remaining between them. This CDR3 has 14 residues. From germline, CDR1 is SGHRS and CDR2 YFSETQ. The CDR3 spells CASSLARGHEKLFF. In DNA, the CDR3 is TGCGCCAGCAGCTTGGCCCGGGGGCATGAAAAACTGTTTTTT.

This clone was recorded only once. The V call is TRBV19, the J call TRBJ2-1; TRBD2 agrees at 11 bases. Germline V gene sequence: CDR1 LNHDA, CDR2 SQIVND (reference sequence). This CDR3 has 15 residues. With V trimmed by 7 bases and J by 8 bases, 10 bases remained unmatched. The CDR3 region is CASKASGGRGDEQFF. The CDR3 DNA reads TGTGCCAGTAAGGCTAGCGGGGGGAGAGGAGATGAGCAGTTCTTC.

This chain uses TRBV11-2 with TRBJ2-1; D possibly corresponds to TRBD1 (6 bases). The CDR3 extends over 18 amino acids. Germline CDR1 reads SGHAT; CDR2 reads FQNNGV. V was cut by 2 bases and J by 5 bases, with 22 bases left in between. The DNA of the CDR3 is TGTGCCAGCAGCTTAAATCGGGCGTCGGGACAAGGGGACAATGAGCAGTTCTTC. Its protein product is CASSLNRASGQGDNEQFF.

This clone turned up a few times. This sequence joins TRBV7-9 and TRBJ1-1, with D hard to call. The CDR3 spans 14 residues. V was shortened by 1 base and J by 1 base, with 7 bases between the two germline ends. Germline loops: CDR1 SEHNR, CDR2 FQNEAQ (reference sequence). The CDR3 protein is CASSLGGRNTEAFF. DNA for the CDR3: TGTGCCAGCAGCTTAGGCGGGCGGAACACTGAAGCTTTCTTT.

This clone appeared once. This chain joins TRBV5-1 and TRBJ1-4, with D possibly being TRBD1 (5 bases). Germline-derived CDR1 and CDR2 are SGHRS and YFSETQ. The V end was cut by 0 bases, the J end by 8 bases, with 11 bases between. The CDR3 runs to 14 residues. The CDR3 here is CASSLDGAREKLFF. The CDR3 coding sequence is TGCGCCAGCAGCTTGGATGGGGCGCGAGAAAAACTGTTTTTT.

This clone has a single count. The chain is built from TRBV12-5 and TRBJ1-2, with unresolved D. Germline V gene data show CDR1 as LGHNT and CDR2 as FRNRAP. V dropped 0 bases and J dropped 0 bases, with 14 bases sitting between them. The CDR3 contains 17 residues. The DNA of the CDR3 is TGTGCTAGTGGTTTGGTACTGGGGTCAGCCACTAACTATGGCTACACCTTC. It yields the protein CASGLVLGSATNYGYTF.

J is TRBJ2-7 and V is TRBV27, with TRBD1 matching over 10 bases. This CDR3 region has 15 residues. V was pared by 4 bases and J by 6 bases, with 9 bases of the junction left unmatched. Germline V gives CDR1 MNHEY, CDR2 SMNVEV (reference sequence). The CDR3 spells CASSSSGTGEREQYF. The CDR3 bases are TGTGCCAGCAGTTCCTCCGGGACAGGGGAACGCGAGCAGTACTTC.

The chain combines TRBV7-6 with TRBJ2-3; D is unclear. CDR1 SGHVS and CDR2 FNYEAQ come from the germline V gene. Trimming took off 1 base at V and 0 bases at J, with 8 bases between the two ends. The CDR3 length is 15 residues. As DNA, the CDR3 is TGTGCCAGCAGCTTAGAGACGTTTAGCACAGATACGCAGTATTTT. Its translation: CASSLETFSTDTQYF.

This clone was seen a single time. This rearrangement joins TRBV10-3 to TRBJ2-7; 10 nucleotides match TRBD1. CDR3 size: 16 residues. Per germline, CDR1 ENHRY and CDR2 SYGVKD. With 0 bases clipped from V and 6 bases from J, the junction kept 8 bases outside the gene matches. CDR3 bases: TGTGCCATCAGTGAGTCGAGACAGGGGGCTGGGTCCGAGCAGTACTTC. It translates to CAISESRQGAGSEQYF.

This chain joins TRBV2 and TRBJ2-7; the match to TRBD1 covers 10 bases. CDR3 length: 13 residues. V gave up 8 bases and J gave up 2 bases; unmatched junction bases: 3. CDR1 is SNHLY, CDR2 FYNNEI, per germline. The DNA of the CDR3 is TGTGCCAGCGGCGGGACAGGGGCCTACGAGCAGTACTTC. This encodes CASGGTGAYEQYF.

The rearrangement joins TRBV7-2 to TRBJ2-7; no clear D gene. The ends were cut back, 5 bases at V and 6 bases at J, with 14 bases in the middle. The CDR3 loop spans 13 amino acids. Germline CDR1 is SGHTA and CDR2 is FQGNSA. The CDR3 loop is CASSPSTRFEQYF. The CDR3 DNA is TGTGCCAGCAGCCCCTCTACCCGCTTCGAGCAGTACTTC.

CDR3 in DNA: TGTGCCAGCATCCAACAGGGATATGGTGAAAAACTGTTTTTT. Translation: CASIQQGYGEKLFF. This chain connects TRBV28 to TRBJ1-4; a possible D gene is TRBD1 (6 bases). Germline CDR1 is MDHEN and CDR2 is SYDVKM. CDR3 length: 14 amino acids. V was pared by 7 bases and J by 7 bases, with 16 bases between.

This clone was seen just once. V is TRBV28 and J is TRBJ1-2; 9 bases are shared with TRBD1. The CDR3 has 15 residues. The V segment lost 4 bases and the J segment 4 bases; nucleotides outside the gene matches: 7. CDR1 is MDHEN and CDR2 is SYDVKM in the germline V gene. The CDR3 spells CASSSLTTGGYGYTF. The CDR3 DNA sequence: TGTGCCAGCAGTTCCCTGACGACAGGGGGCTATGGCTACACCTTC.

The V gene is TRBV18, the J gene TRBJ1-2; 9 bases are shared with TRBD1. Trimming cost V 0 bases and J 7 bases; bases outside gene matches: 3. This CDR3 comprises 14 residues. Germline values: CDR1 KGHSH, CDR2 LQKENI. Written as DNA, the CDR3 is TGTGCCAGCTCACCACCGTGGGACAGGGCTGGCTACACCTTC. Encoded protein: CASSPPWDRAGYTF.

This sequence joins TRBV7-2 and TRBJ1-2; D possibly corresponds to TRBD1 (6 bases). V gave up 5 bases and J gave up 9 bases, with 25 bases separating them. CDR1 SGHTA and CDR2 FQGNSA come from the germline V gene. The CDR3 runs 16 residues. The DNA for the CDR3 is TGTGCCAGCAGCCCACGAAGACTATCTCAGGGGAGCAGCTACACCTTC. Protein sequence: CASSPRRLSQGSSYTF.

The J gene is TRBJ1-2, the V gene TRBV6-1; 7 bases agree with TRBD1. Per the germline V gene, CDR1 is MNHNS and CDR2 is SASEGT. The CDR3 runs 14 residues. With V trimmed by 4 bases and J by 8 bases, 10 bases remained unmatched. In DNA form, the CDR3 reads TGTGCCAGCAGTGCTGACAGGGCTTCGTGGGGCTACACCTTC. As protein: CASSADRASWGYTF.

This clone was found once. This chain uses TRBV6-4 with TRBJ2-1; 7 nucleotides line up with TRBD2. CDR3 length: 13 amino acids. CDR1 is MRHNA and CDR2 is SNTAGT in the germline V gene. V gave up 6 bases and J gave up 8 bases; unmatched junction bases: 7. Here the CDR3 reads CASSSMGGYEQFF. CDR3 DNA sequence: TGTGCCAGCAGCAGCATGGGGGGGTATGAGCAGTTCTTC.

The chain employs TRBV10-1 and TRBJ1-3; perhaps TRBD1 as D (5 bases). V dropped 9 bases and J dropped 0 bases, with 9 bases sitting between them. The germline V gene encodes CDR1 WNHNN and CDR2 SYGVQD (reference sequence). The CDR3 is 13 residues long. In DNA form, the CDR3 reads TGCGCCAGGGGGCCAAGCTCTGGAAACACCATATATTTT. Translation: CARGPSSGNTIYF.

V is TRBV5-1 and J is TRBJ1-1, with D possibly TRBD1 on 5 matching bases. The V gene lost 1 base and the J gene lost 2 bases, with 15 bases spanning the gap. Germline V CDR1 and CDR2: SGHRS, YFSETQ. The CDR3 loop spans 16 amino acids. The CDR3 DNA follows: TGCGCCAGCAGCTTGATGGCGGGGAGGGGAAACACTGAAGCTTTCTTT. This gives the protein CASSLMAGRGNTEAFF.

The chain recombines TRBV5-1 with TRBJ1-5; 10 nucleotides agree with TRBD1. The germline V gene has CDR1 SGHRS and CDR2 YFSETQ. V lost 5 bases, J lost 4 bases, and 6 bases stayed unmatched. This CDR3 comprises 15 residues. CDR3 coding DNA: TGCGCCAGCAGGAGGGACAGGGGTGAAAATCAGCCCCAGCATTTT. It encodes CASRRDRGENQPQHF.